One and the same sample provided the 22 T cell receptor beta chains below, sequenced in a study of blood T cell repertoires in COVID-19. TCRdb's table, derived via immunoSEQ multiplex PCR, lists solely in-frame clones and lacks some. The data show around 260,000 clones, with 88% seen just once and approximately 4.3% held by the top ten. What was sequenced was peripheral blood. The receptors stem from a man between 60 and 70 years old who had recovered from COVID-19.

This chain uses TRBV19 with TRBJ2-7, with 9 bases that match TRBD1. Trimming cost V 8 bases and J 2 bases; bases outside gene matches: 7. The CDR3 is 14 residues long. Germline V gives CDR1 LNHDA, CDR2 SQIVND (reference sequence). The CDR3: CASSPGQGTYEQYF. The CDR3 DNA is TGTGCCAGTTCCCCGGGACAGGGCACCTACGAGCAGTACTTC.

J is TRBJ1-4 and V is TRBV5-6, with 10 positions matching TRBD1. The CDR3 loop spans 13 amino acids. V lost 1 base and J lost 14; bases outside the gene matches: 5. Germline values: CDR1 SGHDT, CDR2 YYEEEE. CDR3 protein: CASSLSTGGRLFF. DNA for the CDR3: TGTGCCAGCAGCTTGTCGACAGGGGGCCGGCTGTTTTTT.

The chain combines TRBV11-2 with TRBJ1-5, with 8 nucleotides matching TRBD1. Germline CDR1 SGHAT, CDR2 FQNNGV. V trimming: 4 bases; J trimming: 4 bases; junction bases outside the gene matches: 6. The CDR3 contains 15 residues. Here the CDR3 reads CASSSTTGANQPQHF. CDR3 nucleotides: TGTGCCAGCAGCTCCACGACAGGGGCTAATCAGCCCCAGCATTTT.

The chain links TRBV3-1 (or the pseudogene TRBV3-2) to TRBJ1-1; 8 nucleotides match TRBD1. The CDR3 is 14 amino acids. Germline V gene data show CDR1 as LGHDT and CDR2 as YNNKEL (reference sequence). J was trimmed by 4 bases and V by 4 bases; bases with no gene match: 5. The CDR3 loop reads CASSRQGSSTEAFF. The CDR3 region has the DNA TGTGCCAGCAGCCGACAGGGGAGTAGCACTGAAGCTTTCTTT.

The rearrangement links TRBV7-3 to TRBJ2-2, with TRBD2 matching 8 bases. CDR1 SGHTA and CDR2 FQGTGA come from the germline V gene. The trim removed 8 bases at V and 0 bases at J, leaving 8 bases unmatched. This CDR3 region has 16 residues. As DNA, the CDR3 is TGTGCCAGCCATCGGGGGGGCCCCGCGAACACCGGGGAGCTGTTTTTT. This encodes CASHRGGPANTGELFF.

The genes are TRBV9 and TRBJ2-3; D perhaps matches TRBD1 (6 bases). Germline V gives CDR1 SGDLS, CDR2 YYNGEE. Trimming shortened V by 1 base and J by 4 bases, and 16 bases separated the two germline ends. The length of the CDR3 is 16 residues. The CDR3 DNA reads as TGTGCCAGCAGCGTAAAGGCGGGCAGGGGAGCAGATACGCAGTATTTT. Translating it yields CASSVKAGRGADTQYF. Combining the CDR3 with reference TRBV9 and TRBJ2-3 gives the whole variable domain DSGVTQTPKHLITATGQRVTLRCSPRSGDLSVYWYQQSLDQGLQFLIQYYNGEERAKGNILERFSAQQFPDLHSELNLSSLELGDSALYFCASSVKAGRGADTQYFGPGTRLTVL.

This clone has a single count. The rearrangement uses TRBV19 and TRBJ1-2, with a tentative D call TRBD1 (5 bases). V was clipped by 1 base and J by 4 bases, with 13 bases between them. The CDR3 has 15 residues. CDR1 is LNHDA, CDR2 SQIVND, per germline (reference sequence). The CDR3 spells CASSIGVGQGYGYTF. The CDR3 DNA is TGTGCCAGTAGTATAGGAGTGGGGCAGGGCTATGGCTACACCTTC.

The chain combines TRBV6-5 with TRBJ2-7; 12 bases line up with TRBD2. The J segment lost 2 bases and the V segment lost 6 bases, leaving 5 bases of the junction unmatched. CDR3 size: 15 residues. From germline, CDR1 is MNHEY and CDR2 SVGAGI. The CDR3 coding sequence is TGTGCCAGCAGCTCGACTAGCGGGGGCGCCTACGAGCAGTACTTC. Translated, it gives CASSSTSGGAYEQYF.

The chain carries TRBV5-1 and TRBJ1-1, with a possible D match to TRBD1 (6 bases). Germline CDR1 reads SGHRS; CDR2 reads YFSETQ. CDR3 length equals 16 residues. Trimming took off 0 bases at V and 4 bases at J, with 16 bases between the two ends. CDR3 protein: CASSLGGGGATTEAFF. CDR3 DNA sequence: TGCGCCAGCAGCTTGGGGGGCGGGGGGGCGACCACTGAAGCTTTCTTT.

V usage is TRBV12-3 or TRBV12-4 and J usage is TRBJ1-2; possible D gene TRBD1, 5 bases. The V end lost 5 bases, the J end lost 4 bases, and 11 bases lay between the germline ends. This CDR3 contains 13 residues. CDR3 DNA: TGTGCCAGCAGTATCAGACAGAGCTATGGCTACACCTTC. Translating it yields CASSIRQSYGYTF.

The V and J genes are TRBV6-2 or TRBV6-3 and TRBJ2-7, with D unclear. Germline V gene sequence: CDR1 MNHEY, CDR2 SVGEGT. Trimming took 5 bases from V and 2 from J, leaving 16 bases between them. The CDR3 is 15 residues long. The chain's CDR3 is CASSPLGGVTYEQYF. Written as DNA, the CDR3 is TGTGCCAGCAGTCCACTCGGCGGAGTAACCTACGAGCAGTACTTC.

The rearrangement links TRBV19 to TRBJ2-3; D gene uncertain. CDR3 length: 13 residues. The germline gives CDR1 LNHDA, CDR2 SQIVND (reference sequence). With 6 bases removed from V and 1 base from J, the gap between germline ends came to 8 bases. CDR3 in amino acids: CASRNIGTDTQYF. The CDR3 DNA sequence: TGTGCCAGTAGAAACATCGGCACAGATACGCAGTATTTT.

CDR3 in amino acids: CASSPLAGGQETQYF. CDR3 bases: TGTGCCAGCTCACCTCTAGCGGGGGGGCAGGAGACCCAGTACTTC. The chain couples TRBV18 to TRBJ2-5; 12 bases match TRBD2. J was trimmed by 5 bases and V by 3 bases; bases with no gene match: 4. The CDR3 has 15 amino acids. Per the germline V gene, CDR1 is KGHSH and CDR2 is LQKENI.

The V call is TRBV12-5, the J call TRBJ2-7; no clear D. The CDR3 runs to 12 residues. Germline values: CDR1 LGHNT, CDR2 FRNRAP. With 5 bases removed from V and 2 bases from J, the gap between germline ends came to 7 bases. CDR3 in amino acids: CASGAVPYEQYF. The CDR3 coding sequence is TGTGCTAGTGGTGCAGTTCCCTACGAGCAGTACTTC.

As regards this clone: One junction end disagrees with the germline gene, perhaps due to a read error. The chain links TRBV5-5 to TRBJ1-6; 8 nucleotides match TRBD1. Germline V gene sequence: CDR1 SGHKS, CDR2 YYEKEE (reference sequence). The CDR3 sequence is 16 residues long. CDR3 protein: CASSLVPGQANSPLHF. The CDR3 DNA reads as TGTGCCAGCAGCTTGGTTCCGGGACAGGCAAATTCGCCCCTCCACTTT.

The sample holds one count of this clone. The chain links TRBV11-2 to TRBJ2-7; possibly TRBD2 for D (7 bases). The V and J ends lost 2 bases and 3 bases respectively, with 11 bases between them. The germline CDR1 and CDR2 sequences are SGHAT and FQNNGV. The CDR3 has 14 amino acids. The CDR3 coding sequence is TGTGCCAGCAGCTTACGGGGGGCTGGCTACGAGCAGTACTTC. Translation gives CASSLRGAGYEQYF.

The chain couples TRBV7-2 to TRBJ1-2; D is undetermined. Trimming stripped 5 bases from V and 5 bases from J, with 15 bases between. The germline V gene has CDR1 SGHTA and CDR2 FQGNSA. The CDR3 runs 14 residues. CDR3 coding DNA: TGTGCCAGCAGCCCACCGCCTTTGACATATGGCTACACCTTC. It is translated as CASSPPPLTYGYTF.

This chain joins TRBV10-3 and TRBJ1-2; tentative D call: TRBD1 (6 bases). The germline V gene encodes CDR1 ENHRY and CDR2 SYGVKD. The CDR3 loop spans 13 amino acids. Trimming removed 6 bases at V and 6 bases at J, with 14 bases between. The CDR3 DNA reads TGTGCCATCAGAGCGGACAGAGGGGATGGCTACACCTTC. This sequence encodes CAIRADRGDGYTF.

This clone has more than one count but fewer than ten. V usage is TRBV9 and J usage is TRBJ2-1, with a weak D call TRBD1 (6 bases). The CDR3 consists of 15 residues. Germline assignment: CDR1 SGDLS and CDR2 YYNGEE. V was clipped by 2 bases and J by 0 bases, with 9 bases between them. CDR3 sequence reads: CASSVRGTSYNEQFF. The CDR3, as DNA: TGTGCCAGCAGCGTCAGGGGTACCTCCTACAATGAGCAGTTCTTC.

The chain joins TRBV11-1 to TRBJ2-5; D is ambiguous. Germline V gene sequence: CDR1 SGHAT, CDR2 FQDESV (reference sequence). V lost 2 bases, J lost 7 bases, and 20 bases lay in between. The CDR3 covers 16 residues. CDR3 bases: TGTGCCAGCAGCTTACGGTCTACCGGGTTGGGTGGGACCCAGTACTTC. This encodes CASSLRSTGLGGTQYF.

The chain combines TRBV19 with TRBJ1-4; possibly TRBD1 for D (5 bases). Trimming removed 2 bases from V and 7 bases from J, with 20 bases in between. The V gene's germline CDR1 is LNHDA and CDR2 SQIVND (reference sequence). This CDR3 has 17 amino acids. The CDR3 reads CASSIRDRTGGGEKLFF. In DNA, the CDR3 is TGTGCCAGTAGTATACGCGACCGGACCGGGGGAGGTGAAAAACTGTTTTTT.

The rearrangement links TRBV5-4 to TRBJ2-5; D is unresolved. The CDR3 sequence is 12 residues long. Per the germline V gene, CDR1 is SGHNT and CDR2 is YYREEE (reference sequence). Trimming pared 4 bases from V and 0 bases from J, leaving 4 bases between. Here the CDR3 reads CASSIDQETQYF. The CDR3 DNA follows: TGTGCCAGCAGCATAGACCAAGAGACCCAGTACTTC.